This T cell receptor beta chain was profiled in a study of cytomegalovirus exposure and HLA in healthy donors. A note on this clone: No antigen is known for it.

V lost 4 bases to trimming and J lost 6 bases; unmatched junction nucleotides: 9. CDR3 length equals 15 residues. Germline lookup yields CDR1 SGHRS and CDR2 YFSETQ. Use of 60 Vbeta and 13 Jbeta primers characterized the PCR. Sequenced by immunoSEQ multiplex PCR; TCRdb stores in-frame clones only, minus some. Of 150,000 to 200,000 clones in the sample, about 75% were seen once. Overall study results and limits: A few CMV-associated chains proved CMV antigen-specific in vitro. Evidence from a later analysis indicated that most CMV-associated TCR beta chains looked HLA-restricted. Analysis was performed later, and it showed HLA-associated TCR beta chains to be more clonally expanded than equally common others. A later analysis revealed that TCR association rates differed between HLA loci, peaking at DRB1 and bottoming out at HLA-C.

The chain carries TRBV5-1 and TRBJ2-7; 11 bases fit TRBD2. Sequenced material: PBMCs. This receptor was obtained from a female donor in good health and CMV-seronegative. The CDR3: CASSPLGLAGGEQYF. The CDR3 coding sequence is TGCGCCAGCAGCCCCTTAGGGCTAGCGGGAGGCGAGCAGTACTTC. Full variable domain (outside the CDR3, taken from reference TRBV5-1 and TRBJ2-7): KAGVTQTPRYLIKTRGQQVTLSCSPISGHRSVSWYQQTPGQGLQFLFEYFSETQRNKGNFPGRFSGRQFSNSRSEMNVSTLELGDSALYLCASSPLGLAGGEQYFGPGTRLTVT.